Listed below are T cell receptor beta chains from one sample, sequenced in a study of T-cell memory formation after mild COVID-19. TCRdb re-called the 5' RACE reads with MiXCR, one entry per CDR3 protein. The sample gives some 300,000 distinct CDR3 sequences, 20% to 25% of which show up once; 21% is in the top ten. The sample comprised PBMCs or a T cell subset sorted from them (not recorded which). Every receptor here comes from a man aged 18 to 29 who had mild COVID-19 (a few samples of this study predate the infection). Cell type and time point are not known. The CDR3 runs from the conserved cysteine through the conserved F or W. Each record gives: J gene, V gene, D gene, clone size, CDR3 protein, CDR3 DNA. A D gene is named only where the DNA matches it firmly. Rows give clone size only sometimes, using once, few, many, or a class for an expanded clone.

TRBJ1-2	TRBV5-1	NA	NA	CASSLEWSYTF	TGCGCCAGCAGCTTGGAATGGAGCTACACCTTC
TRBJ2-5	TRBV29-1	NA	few	CSVESGRMETQYF	TGCAGCGTTGAAAGTGGGAGGATGGAGACCCAGTACTTC
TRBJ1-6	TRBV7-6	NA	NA	CASSAGWALHF	TGTGCCAGCAGCGCGGGATGGGCCCTCCACTTT
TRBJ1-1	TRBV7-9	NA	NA	CASSLDLFTEAFF	TGTGCCAGCAGCTTAGATTTGTTCACTGAAGCTTTCTTT
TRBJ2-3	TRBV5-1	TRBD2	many	CASSSMTSADTQYF	TGCGCCAGCAGCTCGATGACTAGCGCAGATACGCAGTATTTT
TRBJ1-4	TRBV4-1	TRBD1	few	CASSQGTGEDEKLFF	TGCGCCAGCAGCCAGGGGACAGGAGAGGATGAAAAACTGTTTTTT
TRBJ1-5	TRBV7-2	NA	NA	CASSQGNDNQPQHF	TGTGCCAGCAGCCAGGGAAACGACAATCAGCCCCAGCATTTT
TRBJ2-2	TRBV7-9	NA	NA	CASSRTDHTGELFF	TGTGCCAGCAGCCGGACGGACCACACCGGGGAGCTGTTTTTT
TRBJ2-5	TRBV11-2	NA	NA	CASSLVGAGYAQETQYF	TGTGCCAGCAGCTTAGTCGGGGCAGGGTACGCCCAAGAGACCCAGTACTTC
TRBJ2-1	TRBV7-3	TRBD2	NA	CASSPGLAGVNEQFF	TGTGCCAGCAGCCCGGGACTAGCGGGCGTCAATGAGCAGTTCTTC
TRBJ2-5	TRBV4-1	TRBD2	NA	CASSQDTAGQETQYF	TGCGCCAGCAGCCAAGATACAGCGGGACAAGAGACCCAGTACTTC
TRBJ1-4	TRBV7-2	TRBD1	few	CASSTAGGGNEKLFF	TGTGCCAGCAGCACAGCAGGGGGCGGTAATGAAAAACTGTTTTTT
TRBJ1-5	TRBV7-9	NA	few	CASSSGTQPQHF	TGTGCCAGCAGTTCAGGGACCCAGCCCCAGCATTTT
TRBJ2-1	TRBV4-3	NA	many	CASTPERSSYNEQFF	TGCGCCAGCACCCCAGAGCGAAGCTCCTACAATGAGCAGTTCTTC
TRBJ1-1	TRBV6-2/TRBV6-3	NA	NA	CASSVTAARTEAFF	TGTGCCAGCAGTGTGACAGCCGCGAGGACTGAAGCTTTCTTT
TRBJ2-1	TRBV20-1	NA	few	CSARAGFNEQFF	TGCAGTGCTAGAGCCGGGTTCAATGAGCAGTTCTTC
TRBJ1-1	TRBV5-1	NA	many	CASSSGSTEAFF	TGCGCCAGCAGCTCGGGGAGCACTGAAGCTTTCTTT
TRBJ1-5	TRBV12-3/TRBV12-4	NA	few	CASSLDRTPNQPQHF	TGTGCCAGCAGTTTAGACAGAACACCCAATCAGCCCCAGCATTTT
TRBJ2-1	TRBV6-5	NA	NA	CASRTTRRSSNEQFF	TGTGCCAGCAGAACCACTAGACGTTCTTCCAATGAGCAGTTCTTC
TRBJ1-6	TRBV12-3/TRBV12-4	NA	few	CASQEGGYSSLHF	TGTGCCAGCCAGGAGGGGGGATATTCATCCCTCCACTTT
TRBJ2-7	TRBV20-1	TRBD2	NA	CSARGTRTYEQYF	TGCAGTGCTAGGGGGACTAGGACCTACGAGCAGTACTTC
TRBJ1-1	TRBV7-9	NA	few	CASSAYPTANTEAFF	TGTGCCAGCAGCGCCTATCCGACGGCGAACACTGAAGCTTTCTTT
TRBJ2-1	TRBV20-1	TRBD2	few	CSAPLAGTWDNEQFF	TGCAGTGCACCACTAGCGGGGACCTGGGACAATGAGCAGTTCTTC
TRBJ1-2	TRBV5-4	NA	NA	CASSLGGPQGQGYTF	TGTGCCAGCAGCTTGGGGGGGCCCCAGGGCCAGGGCTACACCTTC
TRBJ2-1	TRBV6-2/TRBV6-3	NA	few	CASSYSTTGGRFYNEQFF	TGTGCCAGCAGTTACTCAACAACCGGGGGCCGGTTCTACAATGAGCAGTTCTTC
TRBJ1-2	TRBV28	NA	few	CASSPTDYGYTF	TGTGCCAGCAGTCCGACAGACTATGGCTACACCTTC
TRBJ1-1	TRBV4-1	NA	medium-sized	CASSQREVTEAFF	TGCGCCAGCAGCCAACGGGAAGTTACTGAAGCTTTCTTT
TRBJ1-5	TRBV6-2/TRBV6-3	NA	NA	CASSAMASADQPQHF	TGTGCCAGCAGTGCGATGGCCAGCGCCGATCAGCCCCAGCATTTT
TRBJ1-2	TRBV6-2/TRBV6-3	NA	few	CASTPTPGYGYTF	TGTGCCAGCACTCCTACACCGGGCTATGGCTACACCTTC
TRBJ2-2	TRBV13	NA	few	CASSLNSGATGELFF	TGTGCCAGCAGCTTAAATTCGGGGGCGACCGGGGAGCTGTTTTTT
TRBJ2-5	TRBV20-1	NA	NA	CSAGGWFLETQYF	TGCAGTGCTGGTGGTTGGTTCTTGGAGACCCAGTACTTC
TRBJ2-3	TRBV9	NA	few	CASSVDLVPTDTQYF	TGTGCCAGCAGCGTAGATTTAGTTCCCACAGATACGCAGTATTTT
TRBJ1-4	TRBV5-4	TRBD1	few	CASSLGTGLNEKLFF	TGTGCCAGCAGCTTGGGGACAGGGCTTAATGAAAAACTGTTTTTT
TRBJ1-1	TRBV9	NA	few	CASSASRADTEAFF	TGTGCCAGCAGCGCCAGTCGGGCGGACACTGAAGCTTTCTTT
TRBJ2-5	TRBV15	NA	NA	CATSYRSAGSETQYF	TGTGCCACCTCTTATCGGAGTGCTGGGTCGGAGACCCAGTACTTC
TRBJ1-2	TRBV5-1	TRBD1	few	CASTPGQGSARGYTF	TGCGCCAGCACCCCAGGACAGGGGAGCGCGAGGGGCTACACCTTC
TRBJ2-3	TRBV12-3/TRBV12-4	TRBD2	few	CASRGLAGGGTDTQYF	TGTGCCAGCAGGGGACTAGCGGGGGGCGGGACAGATACGCAGTATTTT
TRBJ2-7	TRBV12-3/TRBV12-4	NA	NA	CASSPVITPYEQYF	TGTGCCAGCAGCCCAGTTATTACTCCCTACGAGCAGTACTTC
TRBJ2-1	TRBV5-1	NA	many	CASSLGGAGSYNEQFF	TGCGCCAGCAGCTTGGGGGGCGCGGGCTCCTACAATGAGCAGTTCTTC
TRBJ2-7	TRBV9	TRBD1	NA	CASSPPDRGIYEQYF	TGTGCCAGCAGTCCCCCGGACAGGGGTATCTACGAGCAGTACTTC
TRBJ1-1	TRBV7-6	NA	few	CASSKTGGGGVTEAFF	TGTGCCAGCAGTAAGACCGGGGGCGGAGGGGTCACTGAAGCTTTCTTT
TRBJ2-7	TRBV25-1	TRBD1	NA	CASSAAGTVGLSEQYF	TGTGCCAGCAGTGCCGCCGGGACAGTGGGGCTCAGCGAGCAGTACTTC
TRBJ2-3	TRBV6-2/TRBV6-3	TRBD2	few	CASSATGLVPDTQYF	TGTGCCAGCAGTGCAACGGGACTAGTCCCAGATACGCAGTATTTT
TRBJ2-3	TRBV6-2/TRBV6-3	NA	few	CASSYRAMRTDTQYF	TGTGCCAGCAGTTACCGGGCAATGAGGACAGATACGCAGTATTTT
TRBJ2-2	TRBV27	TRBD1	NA	CASHPYRGQAGELFF	TGTGCCAGCCACCCCTACAGGGGGCAGGCCGGGGAGCTGTTTTTT
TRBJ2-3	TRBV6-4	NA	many	CASSAGTRSTDTQYF	TGTGCCAGCAGTGCCGGGACAAGAAGCACAGATACGCAGTATTTT
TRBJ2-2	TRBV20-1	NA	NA	CSAPRGGAAGELFF	TGCAGTGCCCCCCGAGGGGGGGCAGCCGGGGAGCTGTTTTTT
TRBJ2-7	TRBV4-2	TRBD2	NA	CASSQDPPGTSSYEQYF	TGTGCCAGCAGCCAAGATCCCCCCGGGACTAGCTCCTACGAGCAGTACTTC
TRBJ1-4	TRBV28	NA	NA	CASRSATNEKLFF	TGTGCCAGCCGGTCTGCAACTAATGAAAAACTGTTTTTT
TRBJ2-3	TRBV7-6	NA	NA	CASSPTRASGDTQYF	TGTGCCAGCAGTCCCACTAGGGCCTCAGGAGATACGCAGTATTTT
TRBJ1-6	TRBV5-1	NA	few	CASSLDSPYNSPLHF	TGCGCCAGCAGCTTGGACAGTCCCTATAATTCACCCCTCCACTTT
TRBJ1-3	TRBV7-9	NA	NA	CASSHLLGANSGNTIYF	TGTGCCAGCAGCCACCTTTTAGGGGCGAACTCTGGAAACACCATATATTTT